The 21 T cell receptor beta chains below come from one sample, sequenced in a study of Ad26.COV2.S vaccination and SARS-CoV-2 variants. TCRdb's table, derived via immunoSEQ multiplex PCR, lists solely in-frame clones and lacks some. The sample holds more than 400,000 clones, roughly 90% seen once. Treatment described: roughly 19 received Ad26.COV2.S at low or high dose, single or two shots; about 5 received placebo; per-sample allocation not given. Collection of samples fell on day 63 after the first vaccine or placebo injection. Material: peripheral blood, obtained in a trial of Ad26.COV2.S vaccine versus placebo. These receptors came from a person aged 18 to 65 who received the Ad26.COV2.S COVID-19 vaccine or a placebo.

The chain is built from TRBV27 and TRBJ1-2; 7 bases are a match to TRBD1. This CDR3 has 15 amino acids. The V and J ends lost 2 bases and 1 base, in that order; junction bases with no gene match: 4. Per the germline V gene, CDR1 is MNHEY and CDR2 is SMNVEV (reference sequence). The CDR3 is CASSLKQGINYGYTF. CDR3 nucleotide sequence: TGTGCCAGCAGTTTAAAACAGGGGATTAACTATGGCTACACCTTC.

This sequence joins TRBV23-1 and TRBJ2-7, with TRBD1 identical over 11 bases. TRBV23-1 is an ORF, and what it does is uncertain. This CDR3 is built from 16 residues. Trimming cost V 0 bases and J 7 bases; bases outside gene matches: 8. The CDR3 nucleotides are TGCGCCAGCAGTCAATCTGAGGGACAGGGGGTAACTGAGCAGTACTTC. Protein: CASSQSEGQGVTEQYF.

The chain joins TRBV27 to TRBJ1-6, with 7 bases fitting TRBD1. This CDR3 spans 17 amino acids. Trimming cost V 3 bases and J 2 bases; bases outside gene matches: 7. Germline V gives CDR1 MNHEY, CDR2 SMNVEV (reference sequence). The CDR3 loop is CASSFMWTGAYNSPLHF. Written as DNA, the CDR3 is TGTGCCAGCAGTTTTATGTGGACAGGAGCCTATAATTCACCCCTCCACTTT.

The rearrangement links TRBV19 to TRBJ1-3; no reliable D call. V was pared by 7 bases and J by 2 bases, with 9 bases between. Germline lookup yields CDR1 LNHDA and CDR2 SQIVND (reference sequence). This CDR3 has 13 amino acids. The CDR3 sequence: CASNPMTGNTIYF. The CDR3 region has the DNA TGTGCCAGTAACCCAATGACTGGAAACACCATATATTTT. The whole variable domain, remainder taken from reference TRBV19 and TRBJ1-3, is DGGITQSPKYLFRKEGQNVTLSCEQNLNHDAMYWYRQDPGQGLRLIYYSQIVNDFQKGDIAEGYSVSREKKESFPLTVTSAQKNPTAFYLCASNPMTGNTIYFGEGSWLTVV.

This clone appeared a single time. The chain recombines TRBV6-5 with TRBJ1-2; no reliable D call. Germline V gene sequence: CDR1 MNHEY, CDR2 SVGAGI. V was shortened by 8 bases and J by 6 bases, with 16 bases between the two germline ends. This CDR3 is built from 13 residues. The CDR3 sequence: CASRMDGSHGYTF. The CDR3 coding sequence is TGTGCCAGCCGCATGGACGGCAGCCATGGCTACACCTTC.

The chain carries TRBV11-2 and TRBJ2-7, with TRBD2 as a possible D gene (6 bases). Germline assignment: CDR1 SGHAT and CDR2 FQNNGV. This CDR3 region has 12 residues. The V end was cut by 1 base, the J end by 10 bases, with 11 bases between. The CDR3 nucleotides are TGTGCCAGCAGCTTAGGTCCAGGGACTCAGTACTTC. Its protein is CASSLGPGTQYF.

This sequence joins TRBV7-2 and TRBJ2-3; 11 bases agree with TRBD2. The germline V gene encodes CDR1 SGHTA and CDR2 FQGNSA. This CDR3 region has 16 residues. With V trimmed by 11 bases and J by 4 bases, 14 bases remained unmatched. CDR3 residues: CALKGSSGGAADTQYF. The CDR3 region has the DNA TGTGCCCTCAAAGGGAGTAGCGGGGGGGCCGCAGATACGCAGTATTTT. The full variable domain, with the rest looked up from reference TRBV7-2 and TRBJ2-3, is GAGVSQSPSNKVTEKGKDVELRCDPISGHTALYWYRQSLGQGLEFLIYFQGNSAPDKSGLPSDRFSAERTGGSVSTLTIQRTQQEDSAVYLCALKGSSGGAADTQYFGPGTRLTVL.

The chain couples TRBV7-7 to TRBJ2-2; D possibly corresponds to TRBD1 (6 bases). Germline V gene sequence: CDR1 SSHAT, CDR2 FNYEAQ (reference sequence). V was trimmed by 1 base and J by 5 bases, leaving 14 bases between them. The CDR3 is 16 residues long. CDR3 in amino acids: CASSLDTGIVTGELFF. DNA of the CDR3: TGTGCCAGCAGCTTAGATACAGGGATTGTAACCGGGGAGCTGTTTTTT. The complete variable domain, with remaining parts taken from reference TRBV7-7 and TRBJ2-2, reads GAGVSQSPRYKVTKRGQDVTLRCDPISSHATLYWYQQALGQGPEFLTYFNYEAQPDKSGLPSDRFSAERPEGSISTLTIQRTEQRDSAMYRCASSLDTGIVTGELFFGEGSRLTVL.

The V call is TRBV7-2, the J call TRBJ2-3, with TRBD1 as a possible D gene (7 bases). The CDR3 has 15 amino acids. Between the trimmed V and J ends, which lost 1 base and 4 bases, there was a span of 12 bases. Per germline, CDR1 SGHTA and CDR2 FQGNSA. CDR3 protein: CASSLDDREADTQYF. CDR3 nucleotides: TGTGCCAGCAGCTTAGATGACAGGGAGGCAGATACGCAGTATTTT.

This rearrangement joins TRBV6-4 to TRBJ2-1; D is possibly TRBD1 (6 bases). The germline gives CDR1 MRHNA, CDR2 SNTAGT. The CDR3 covers 15 residues. Trimming took off 8 bases at V and 6 bases at J, with 20 bases between the two ends. This CDR3 reads CASPQGGFTINEQFF. The CDR3 DNA reads as TGTGCCAGCCCACAGGGCGGGTTCACAATCAATGAGCAGTTCTTC.

V and J are TRBV13 and TRBJ1-1; D unclear. CDR3 length equals 13 residues. CDR1 is PRHDT and CDR2 is FYEKMQ in the germline V gene (reference sequence). V was clipped by 0 bases and J by 11 bases, with 13 bases between them. The CDR3 here is CASSLGGSGFAFF. The CDR3 nucleotides are TGTGCCAGCAGCTTAGGAGGGAGTGGTTTCGCTTTCTTT.

This clone has more than one count but fewer than ten. Other DNA sequences in the same sample also yield this CDR3. V gene TRBV18 combines with J gene TRBJ1-5; no reliable D call. Germline V gives CDR1 KGHSH, CDR2 LQKENI. V was clipped by 2 bases and J by 0 bases, with 5 bases between them. CDR3 length: 14 residues. In DNA, the CDR3 is TGTGCCAGCTCACCAGGGTATAGCAATCAGCCCCAGCATTTT. Its protein product is CASSPGYSNQPQHF. The full variable domain, with the rest looked up from reference TRBV18 and TRBJ1-5, is NAGVMQNPRHLVRRRGQEARLRCSPMKGHSHVYWYRQLPEEGLKFMVYLQKENIIDESGMPKERFSAEFPKEGPSILRIQQVVRGDSAAYFCASSPGYSNQPQHFGDGTRLSIL.

This chain connects TRBV7-2 to TRBJ2-7, with 10 bases fitting TRBD2. In germline, CDR1 is SGHTA, CDR2 FQGNSA. The ends lost 1 base at V and 6 bases at J; junction bases unmatched: 3. This CDR3 contains 14 residues. CDR3 nucleotide sequence: TGTGCCAGCAGCTTAGGCATAGCGGGGGGCGAGCAGTACTTC. It is translated as CASSLGIAGGEQYF.

This chain joins TRBV27 and TRBJ2-5; 10 nucleotides line up with TRBD1. Germline lookup yields CDR1 MNHEY and CDR2 SMNVEV (reference sequence). This CDR3 region has 15 residues. With V trimmed by 6 bases and J by 3 bases, 7 bases remained unmatched. The CDR3 here is CASSHIGTGEETQYF. CDR3 DNA sequence: TGTGCCAGCAGCCATATCGGGACAGGGGAAGAGACCCAGTACTTC.

This clone is a singleton in its sample. The V gene is TRBV9, the J gene TRBJ2-7; the D is unclear. CDR1 SGDLS and CDR2 YYNGEE come from the germline V gene. This CDR3 has 13 amino acids. V was cut by 3 bases and J by 0 bases, with 7 bases left in between. This chain's CDR3 is CASSGADSYEQYF. As DNA, the CDR3 is TGTGCCAGCAGCGGGGCTGACTCCTACGAGCAGTACTTC.

This sequence joins TRBV13 and TRBJ1-2; no reliable D call. The CDR3 has 15 residues. The ends were cut back, 3 bases at V and 3 bases at J, with 14 bases in the middle. Germline V gene lookup returns CDR1 PRHDT and CDR2 FYEKMQ (reference sequence). This chain's CDR3 is CASSLGRIDYYGYTF. DNA for the CDR3: TGTGCCAGCAGCTTGGGGAGGATAGACTACTATGGCTACACCTTC.

In this sample, this clone turned up once. The chain recombines TRBV7-8 with TRBJ2-7; D tentatively reads TRBD1 or TRBD2 (5 bases each). Germline values: CDR1 SGHVS, CDR2 FQNEAQ. V shed 3 bases and J shed 5 bases, with 14 bases lying between them. This CDR3 region has 14 residues. The DNA of the CDR3 is TGTGCCAGCAGCTTGGGGGTGCAGGGAAACGAGCAGTACTTC. This sequence encodes CASSLGVQGNEQYF. The full variable domain, completed using reference TRBV7-8 and TRBJ2-7, is GAGVSQSPRYKVAKRGQDVALRCDPISGHVSLFWYQQALGQGPEFLTYFQNEAQLDKSGLPSDRFFAERPEGSVSTLKIQRTQQEDSAVYLCASSLGVQGNEQYFGPGTRLTVT.

This clone came up once. The V gene is TRBV24-1, the J gene TRBJ1-5, with D maybe TRBD1 (5 bases). Germline values: CDR1 KGHDR, CDR2 SFDVKD. V lost 3 bases and J 6 bases, leaving 14 bases between the germline ends. This CDR3 has 15 amino acids. The CDR3 coding sequence is TGTGCCACCAGTGATACGGGGCAGTCGAGTCAGCCCCAGCATTTT. It codes for CATSDTGQSSQPQHF.

V gene TRBV7-9 combines with J gene TRBJ1-5; 7 bases are shared with TRBD1. Germline V gene lookup returns CDR1 SEHNR and CDR2 FQNEAQ (reference sequence). V was clipped by 1 base and J by 14 bases; unmatched bases: 8. The CDR3 length is 13 residues. The CDR3 sequence: CASSLGGQAGKHF. DNA for the CDR3: TGTGCCAGCAGCTTAGGAGGACAGGCTGGGAAGCATTTT.

The chain joins TRBV6-1 to TRBJ1-3; D is unresolved. CDR3 length equals 13 residues. V lost 1 base to trimming and J lost 4 bases, with 5 bases between them. In germline, CDR1 is MNHNS, CDR2 SASEGT. The CDR3 loop reads CASSEVRGNTIYF. DNA of the CDR3: TGTGCCAGCAGTGAAGTACGGGGAAACACCATATATTTT.

This chain connects TRBV6-5 to TRBJ2-2; D remains ambiguous. This CDR3 is 15 amino acids long. The V and J ends lost 2 bases and 7 bases respectively, with 14 bases between them. The germline V gene encodes CDR1 MNHEY and CDR2 SVGAGI. The CDR3 protein is CASSYHDPLGGELFF. DNA for the CDR3: TGTGCCAGCAGTTACCATGATCCCCTTGGCGGGGAGCTGTTTTTT.